These 6 T cell receptor beta chains share one sample of origin, sequenced in a study of fetal regulatory T cell absence and autoimmunity. Method: immunoSEQ multiplex PCR; TCRdb's copy keeps in-frame clones and lacks some. The data show 95,000 to 100,000 clones, about two thirds seen once. Sequencing input: pancreas tissue. The receptors were sampled from a male donor with IPEX syndrome.

The J gene is TRBJ2-2, the V gene TRBV27, with D possibly being TRBD2 (7 bases). This CDR3 is built from 15 residues. The V end was cut by 3 bases, the J end by 4 bases, with 12 bases between. The germline V gene encodes CDR1 MNHEY and CDR2 SMNVEV (reference sequence). CDR3 nucleotide sequence: TGTGCCAGCAGTTTCAGGGGAGGGACCACCGGGGAGCTGTTTTTT. Translation: CASSFRGGTTGELFF.

This clone has only a few counts. V gene TRBV4-1 combines with J gene TRBJ1-2; no reliable D call. This CDR3 spans 14 amino acids. Germline CDR1 MGHRA, CDR2 YSYEKL. V lost 4 bases, J lost 5 bases, and 14 bases lay in between. CDR3 coding DNA: TGCGCCAGCAGCCCCCCGACACTGAGATATGGCTACACCTTC. The encoded protein is CASSPPTLRYGYTF.

V usage is TRBV11-3 and J usage is TRBJ2-7; TRBD2 might be the D (5 bases). Germline loops: CDR1 SGHNT, CDR2 YENEEA. The CDR3 is made up of 16 amino acids. V was pared by 1 base and J by 0 bases, with 13 bases between. CDR3 sequence reads: CASSLGTAETSYEQYF. CDR3 in DNA: TGTGCCAGCAGCTTAGGTACAGCGGAGACCTCCTACGAGCAGTACTTC.

On this clone: One junction end disagrees with the germline gene, perhaps due to a read error. This chain links TRBV6-1 with TRBJ2-3, with D tentatively TRBD2 (5 bases). The CDR3 covers 11 residues. CDR1 MNHNS and CDR2 SASEGT come from the germline V gene. CDR3 amino acids: CASSELVWTQF. The CDR3 coding sequence is TGTGCCAGCAGTGAGCTCGTCTGGACTCAATTT.

This rearrangement joins TRBV5-4 to TRBJ2-2, with D tentatively TRBD2 (6 bases). The ends were cut back, 3 bases at V and 4 bases at J, with 13 bases in the middle. Germline CDR1 SGHNT, CDR2 YYREEE (reference sequence). This CDR3 spans 15 amino acids. The CDR3 here is CASSSLRRGTGELFF. In DNA, the CDR3 is TGTGCCAGCAGCTCCCTTCGGCGGGGCACCGGGGAGCTGTTTTTT. Full variable domain (missing parts from reference TRBV5-4 and TRBJ2-2): ETGVTQSPTHLIKTRGQQVTLRCSSQSGHNTVSWYQQALGQGPQFIFQYYREEENGRGNFPPRFSGLQFPNYSSELNVNALELDDSALYLCASSSLRRGTGELFFGEGSRLTVL.

The gene calls are TRBV27 and TRBJ2-3; TRBD1 aligns across 9 bases. Trimming at V came to 4 bases and at J to 3 bases, leaving 11 bases not matched to a gene. The CDR3 runs 17 residues. CDR1 and CDR2 from the germline V gene are MNHEY and SMNVEV (reference sequence). The CDR3 sequence: CASSWTGEMVRTDTQYF. CDR3 nucleotides: TGTGCCAGCAGTTGGACAGGGGAGATGGTCCGGACAGATACGCAGTATTTT.